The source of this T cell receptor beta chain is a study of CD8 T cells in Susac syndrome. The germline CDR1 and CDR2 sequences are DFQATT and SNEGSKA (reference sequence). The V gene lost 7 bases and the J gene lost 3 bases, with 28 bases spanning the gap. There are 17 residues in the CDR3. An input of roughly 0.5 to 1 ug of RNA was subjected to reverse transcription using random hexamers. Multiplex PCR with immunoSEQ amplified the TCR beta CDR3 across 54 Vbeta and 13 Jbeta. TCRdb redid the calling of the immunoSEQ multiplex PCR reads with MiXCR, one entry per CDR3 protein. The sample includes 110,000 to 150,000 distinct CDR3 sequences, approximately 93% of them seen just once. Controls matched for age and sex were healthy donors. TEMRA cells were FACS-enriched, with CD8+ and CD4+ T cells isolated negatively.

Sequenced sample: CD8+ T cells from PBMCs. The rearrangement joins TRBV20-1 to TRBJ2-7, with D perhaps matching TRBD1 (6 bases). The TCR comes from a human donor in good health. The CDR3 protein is CSGLVRWTDLTSYEQYF. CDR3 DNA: TGCAGTGGCCTGGTGAGGTGGACAGACCTCACTAGCTACGAGCAGTACTTC.